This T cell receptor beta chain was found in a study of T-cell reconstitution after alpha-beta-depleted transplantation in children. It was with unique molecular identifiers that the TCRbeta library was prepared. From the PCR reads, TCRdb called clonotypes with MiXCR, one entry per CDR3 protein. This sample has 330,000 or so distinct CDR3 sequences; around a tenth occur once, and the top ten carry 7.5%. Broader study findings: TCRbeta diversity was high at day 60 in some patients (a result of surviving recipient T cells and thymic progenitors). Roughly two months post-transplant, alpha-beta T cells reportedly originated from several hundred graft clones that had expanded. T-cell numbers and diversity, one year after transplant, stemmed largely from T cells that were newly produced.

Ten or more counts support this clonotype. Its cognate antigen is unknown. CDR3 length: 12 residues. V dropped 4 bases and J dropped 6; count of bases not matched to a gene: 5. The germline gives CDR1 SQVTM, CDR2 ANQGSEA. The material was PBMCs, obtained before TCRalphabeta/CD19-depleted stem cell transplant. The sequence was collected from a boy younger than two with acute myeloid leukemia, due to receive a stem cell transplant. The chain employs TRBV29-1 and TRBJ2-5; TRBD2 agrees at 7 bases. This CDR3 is CSVAGGRKTQYF. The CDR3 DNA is TGCAGCGTTGCGGGGGGTCGGAAGACCCAGTACTTC. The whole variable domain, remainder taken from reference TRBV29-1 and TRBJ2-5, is SAVISQKPSRDICQRGTSLTIQCQVDSQVTMMFWYRQQPGQSLTLIATANQGSEATYESGFVIDKFPISRPNLTFSTLTVSNMSPEDSSIYLCSVAGGRKTQYFGPGTRLLVL.